This is a list of T cell receptor beta chains from one sample in a study of blood T cells in healthy people across ages. One entry per CDR3 protein results from TCRdb running MiXCR on the 5' RACE reads. The repertoire holds about 680,000 distinct CDR3 sequences, around 45% seen once, with roughly a third in the top ten. The specimen was blood. The receptors originated from a woman aged 55-70 years in good health. Each CDR3 is given with its conserved first and last residue. Fields, in order: J gene, clone size, V gene, D gene, CDR3 DNA, CDR3 protein. A D gene is named only where the DNA matches it firmly. Rows give clone size only sometimes, using once, few, many, or a class for an expanded clone.

>TRBJ2-4|-|TRBV18|-
TGTGCCAGCTCACCACCAGTTAGGGACATTCAGTACTTC
CASSPPVRDIQYF
>TRBJ1-2|-|TRBV5-1|-
TGCGCCAGCGGCGGGTCCGGTGGCTACACCTTC
CASGGSGGYTF
>TRBJ1-1|-|TRBV6-6|-
TGTGCCAGCAGTTACGAGGGATGGAAGAACACTGAAGCTTTCTTT
CASSYEGWKNTEAFF
>TRBJ1-2|-|TRBV7-2|-
TGTGCCAGCAGCACTAAAGGCCCGGGTCTGAATGGCTACACCTTC
CASSTKGPGLNGYTF
>TRBJ1-2|-|TRBV13|TRBD1
TGTGCCAGCAGCCTACAGGGGGCCGTTGACTATGGCTACACCTTC
CASSLQGAVDYGYTF
>TRBJ2-1|-|TRBV20-1|-
TGCAGTGCTCCGCCTCCAGGGCAGGATGAGCAGTTCTTC
CSAPPPGQDEQFF
>TRBJ1-4|few|TRBV20-1|-
TGCAGTGCTAGAGATTTAAGGGGAATCACTAATGAAAAACTGTTTTTT
CSARDLRGITNEKLFF
>TRBJ2-7|once|TRBV2|-
TGTGCCAGCAGGGGGGCTAGCGCAACCTACGAGCAGTACTTC
CASRGASATYEQYF
>TRBJ2-5|-|TRBV10-3|TRBD2
TGTGCCATCAGAGAGGTTCGGGGGGTTCAAGAGACCCAGTACTTC
CAIREVRGVQETQYF
>TRBJ2-7|many|TRBV9|-
TGTGCCAGCAGCGTAGGACCTCCCTACGAGCAGTACTTC
CASSVGPPYEQYF
>TRBJ2-3|few|TRBV9|-
TGTGCCAGCAGTCCGGGATCTTCCACAGATACGCAGTATTTT
CASSPGSSTDTQYF
>TRBJ1-1|-|TRBV20-1|-
TGCAGTGGGACCTCCCTGAACACTGAAGCTTTCTTT
CSGTSLNTEAFF
>TRBJ2-5|few|TRBV6-5|-
TGTGCCAGCAGGACGGGACTAGAGACCCAGTACTTC
CASRTGLETQYF
>TRBJ2-7|few|TRBV5-1|TRBD1
TGCGCCAGCACGCCGGGACAGGGGATGTACGAGCAGTACTTC
CASTPGQGMYEQYF
>TRBJ2-1|-|TRBV27|TRBD2
TGTGCCAGCAAGGGGCTAGCGGGAAAACCTACCTACAATGAGCAGTTCTTC
CASKGLAGKPTYNEQFF
>TRBJ1-1|-|TRBV6-6|-
TGTGCCAGCTTATCGAAGGGATTAGTGGGCACTGAAGCTTTCTTT
CASLSKGLVGTEAFF
>TRBJ2-5|-|TRBV29-1|TRBD2
TGCAGCGCCCCGACTAGCGGAGAGACCCAGTACTTC
CSAPTSGETQYF
>TRBJ2-1|-|TRBV5-1|-
TGCGCCAGCAGCCTCGGGGATACTAGAGTCAATGAGCAGTTCTTC
CASSLGDTRVNEQFF
>TRBJ1-3|-|TRBV12-3/TRBV12-4|-
TGTGCCAGCAGTTTTGTTGGAAACACCATATATTTT
CASSFVGNTIYF
>TRBJ1-2|few|TRBV7-9|TRBD1
TGTGCCAGCAGTTTCCGTAACCGGGACAGCTATGGCTACACCTTC
CASSFRNRDSYGYTF
>TRBJ2-3|-|TRBV7-8|TRBD2
TGTGCCAGCAGTAAGGGACTAAGCACAGATGCGCAGTATTTT
CASSKGLSTDAQYF
>TRBJ2-7|-|TRBV6-6|TRBD2
TGTGCCAGCCGGGGAGGGGTAGCGGTCTCCTACGAGCAGTACTTC
CASRGGVAVSYEQYF
>TRBJ1-2|-|TRBV6-6|-
TGTGCCAGCAATGAACTACCAGTGGCCTTAAACTATGGCTACACCTTC
CASNELPVALNYGYTF
>TRBJ2-7|-|TRBV3-1|TRBD1
TGTGCCAGCAGCACGGCGCGCGGGACAGGGACCTCCTACGAGCAGTACTTC
CASSTARGTGTSYEQYF
>TRBJ2-7|-|TRBV20-1|TRBD2
TGCAGTGCTGGTAGCGGGGGGGCCTGGGTCGAGCAGTACTTC
CSAGSGGAWVEQYF
>TRBJ2-7|-|TRBV7-2|-
TGTGCCAGCAGTAAACGCCAATACGAGCAGTACTTC
CASSKRQYEQYF
>TRBJ2-6|-|TRBV20-1|-
TGCAGTGCTAGGCCCTCTGGGGCCAACGTCCTGACTTTC
CSARPSGANVLTF
>TRBJ1-2|-|TRBV3-1|TRBD1
TGTGCCAGCAGCCTGCGGGACAGGGAGAGCAATGGCTACACCTTC
CASSLRDRESNGYTF